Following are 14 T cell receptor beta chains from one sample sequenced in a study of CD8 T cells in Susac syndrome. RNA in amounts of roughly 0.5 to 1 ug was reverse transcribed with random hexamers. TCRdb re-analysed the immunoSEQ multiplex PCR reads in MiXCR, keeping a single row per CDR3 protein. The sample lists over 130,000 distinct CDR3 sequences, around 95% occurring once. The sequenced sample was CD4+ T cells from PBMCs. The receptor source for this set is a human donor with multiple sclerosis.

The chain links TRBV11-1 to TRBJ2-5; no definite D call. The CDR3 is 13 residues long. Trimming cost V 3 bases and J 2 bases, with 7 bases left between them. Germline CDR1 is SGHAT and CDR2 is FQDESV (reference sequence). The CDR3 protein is CASSLLEQETQYF. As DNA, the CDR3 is TGTGCCAGCAGCTTGTTAGAACAAGAGACCCAGTACTTC.

As DNA, the CDR3 is TGTGCCAGCAGACCCACAGGGCAGGCTCATGGCTACACCTTC. It is translated as CASRPTGQAHGYTF. The chain has TRBV12-3 or TRBV12-4 and TRBJ1-2; TRBD1 might be the D (6 bases). The CDR3 totals 14 residues. V lost 6 bases and J lost 6, with 17 bases in between.

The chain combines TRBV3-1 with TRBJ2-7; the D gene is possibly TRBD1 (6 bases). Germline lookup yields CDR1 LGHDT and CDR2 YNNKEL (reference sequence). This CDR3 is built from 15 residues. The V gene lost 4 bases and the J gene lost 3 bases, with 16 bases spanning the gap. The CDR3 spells CASSPSQGTGYEQYF. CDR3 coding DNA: TGTGCCAGCAGCCCCAGCCAGGGGACGGGCTACGAGCAGTACTTC.

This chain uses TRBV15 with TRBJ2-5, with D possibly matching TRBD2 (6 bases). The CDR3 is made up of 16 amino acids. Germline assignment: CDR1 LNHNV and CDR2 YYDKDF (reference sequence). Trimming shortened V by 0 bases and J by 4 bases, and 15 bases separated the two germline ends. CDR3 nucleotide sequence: TGTGCCACCAGCAGAGAGGGGACTGGAGGGCGAGAGACCCAGTACTTC. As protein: CATSREGTGGRETQYF.

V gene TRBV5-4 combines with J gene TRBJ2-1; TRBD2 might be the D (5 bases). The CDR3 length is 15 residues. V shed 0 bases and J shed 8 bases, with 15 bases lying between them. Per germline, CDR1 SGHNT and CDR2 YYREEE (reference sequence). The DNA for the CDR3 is TGTGCCAGCAGCTTGGAAGCAGCGGTCGGTGATGAGCAGTTCTTC. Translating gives CASSLEAAVGDEQFF. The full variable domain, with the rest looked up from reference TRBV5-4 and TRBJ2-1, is ETGVTQSPTHLIKTRGQQVTLRCSSQSGHNTVSWYQQALGQGPQFIFQYYREEENGRGNFPPRFSGLQFPNYSSELNVNALELDDSALYLCASSLEAAVGDEQFFGPGTRLTVL.

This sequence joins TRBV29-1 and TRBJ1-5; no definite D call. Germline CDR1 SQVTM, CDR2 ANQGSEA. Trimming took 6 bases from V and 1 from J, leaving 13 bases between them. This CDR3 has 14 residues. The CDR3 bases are TGCAGCGTGGATGGCGGGGAAAGCAATCAGCCCCAGCATTTT. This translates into CSVDGGESNQPQHF.

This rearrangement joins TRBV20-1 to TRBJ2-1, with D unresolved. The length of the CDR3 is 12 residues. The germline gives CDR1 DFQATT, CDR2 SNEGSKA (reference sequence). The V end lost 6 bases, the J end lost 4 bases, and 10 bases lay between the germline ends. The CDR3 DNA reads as TGCAGTGCCATGGACGGGTACAATGAGCAGTTCTTC. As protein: CSAMDGYNEQFF.

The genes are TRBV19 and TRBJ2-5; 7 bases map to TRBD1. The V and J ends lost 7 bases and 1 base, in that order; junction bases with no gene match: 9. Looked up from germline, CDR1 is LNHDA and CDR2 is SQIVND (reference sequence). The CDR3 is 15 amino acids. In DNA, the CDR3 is TGTGCCAGTAAAACTAACAGGGGCAGCCAAGAGACCCAGTACTTC. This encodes CASKTNRGSQETQYF.

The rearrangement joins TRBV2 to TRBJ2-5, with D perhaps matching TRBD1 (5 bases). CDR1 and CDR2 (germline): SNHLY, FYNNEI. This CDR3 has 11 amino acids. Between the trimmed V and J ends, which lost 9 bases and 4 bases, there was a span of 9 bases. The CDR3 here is CARATGETQYF. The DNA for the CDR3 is TGTGCCAGGGCCACAGGAGAGACCCAGTACTTC.

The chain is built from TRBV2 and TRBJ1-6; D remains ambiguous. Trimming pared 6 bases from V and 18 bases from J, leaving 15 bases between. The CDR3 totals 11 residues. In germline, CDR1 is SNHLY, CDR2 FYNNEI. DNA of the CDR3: TGTGCCAGCAGAGAATCCGAGTCTTCCCACTTT. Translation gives CASRESESSHF. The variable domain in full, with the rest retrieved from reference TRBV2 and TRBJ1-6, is EPEVTQTPSHQVTQMGQEVILRCVPISNHLYFYWYRQILGQKVEFLVSFYNNEISEKSEIFDDQFSVERPDGSNFTLKIRSTKLEDSAMYFCASRESESSHFGNGTRLTVT.

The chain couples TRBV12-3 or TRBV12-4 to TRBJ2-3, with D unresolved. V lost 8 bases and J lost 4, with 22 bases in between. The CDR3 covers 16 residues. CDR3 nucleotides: TGTGCCAGCGGAAGCAACCCCACGATCGCGCCAGATACGCAGTATTTT. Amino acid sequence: CASGSNPTIAPDTQYF.

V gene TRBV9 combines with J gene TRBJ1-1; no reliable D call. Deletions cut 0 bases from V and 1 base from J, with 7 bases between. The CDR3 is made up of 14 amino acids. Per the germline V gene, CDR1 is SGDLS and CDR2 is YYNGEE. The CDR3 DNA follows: TGTGCCAGCAGCGTAGCGTCGGGGAACACTGAAGCTTTCTTT. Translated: CASSVASGNTEAFF.

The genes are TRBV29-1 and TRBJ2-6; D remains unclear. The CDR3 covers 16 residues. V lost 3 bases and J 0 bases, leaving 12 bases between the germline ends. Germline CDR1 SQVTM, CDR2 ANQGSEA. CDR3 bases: TGCAGCGTTGAGTGGGTTGCCCTCTCTGGGGCCAACGTCCTGACTTTC. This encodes CSVEWVALSGANVLTF.

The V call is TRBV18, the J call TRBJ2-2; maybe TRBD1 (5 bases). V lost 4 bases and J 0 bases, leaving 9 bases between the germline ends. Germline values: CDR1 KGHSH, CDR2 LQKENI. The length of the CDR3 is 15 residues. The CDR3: CASSLDRTNTGELFF. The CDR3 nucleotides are TGTGCCAGCTCACTAGACAGAACGAACACCGGGGAGCTGTTTTTT.